The source of this T cell receptor beta chain is a study of metastatic and nonmetastatic thyroid tumors. As for the study in general: Repertoires from blood and tumor or nodule tissue of malignant and benign thyroid patients were compared. Points from the study as a whole: In both blood and tumor samples, TCR beta diversity was reported significantly higher for malignant than benign nodules.

There are a few counts of this clone. What it binds is not known. In the original processing: To classify distant metastasis in papillary thyroid cancer, a model was built from CDR3 differences across clinicopathological groups. TCRdb reanalyzed the PCR reads via MiXCR. TCRdb's processing, not the study's, gives the V and J calls here. The sample records about 12,000 clones, over 10% being singletons. Patients had received no treatment of any kind before thyroid surgery. The germline CDR1 and CDR2 sequences are KGHDR and SFDVKD. Trimming pared 3 bases from V and 3 bases from J, leaving 11 bases between. This CDR3 region has 15 residues.

This chain joins TRBV24-1 and TRBJ2-1; D uncertain. The source of this sequence is a female donor with papillary thyroid cancer or a benign thyroid nodule (not recorded which). Some clones in this sample may be carry-over from other donors' samples. The sequenced material came from blood. The CDR3 nucleotides read TGTGCCACCAGTGATAGGTACGTCGACTACAATGAGCAGTTCTTC. Residues: CATSDRYVDYNEQFF.